The present entry profiles one TCR beta chain with its context. Other nucleotide sequences in the sample specify the same CDR3. The V gene lost 0 bases and the J gene lost 0 bases, with 0 bases spanning the gap. The CDR3 runs to 12 residues. Germline V gene sequence: CDR1 SNHLY, CDR2 FYNNEI. CD8 cells regarded as naive lacked CD45RO, were positively chosen for CCR7, and omitted terminally differentiated effector memory CD45RA+ cells. Only in-frame clones appear in the TCRdb table, and some are missing; sequencing was by immunoSEQ multiplex PCR. This sample carries over 2 million clones, around 96% of them seen once, and the ten largest clones take roughly 1%. The sample originates from a study of shared clonotypes between healthy human individuals.

This clonotype was sampled from a young man in good health. The sequencing input was naive CD8+ T cells sorted from blood. V and J are TRBV2 and TRBJ2-7; D gene uncertain. The CDR3 coding sequence is TGTGCCAGCAGTGAAGCCTCCTACGAGCAGTACTTC. Translating it yields CASSEASYEQYF.